What follows is one TCR beta chain and its context. This receptor's antigen is unknown. The record has no base qualities; no much larger clone is one base away. The donors were healthy, HIV-negative adults who had no recently reported acute infections or vaccinations. Only Caucasian adults living in Nashville, Tennessee, USA were represented among the donors. Magnetic negative selection was used to enrich CD4+ T cells, after which naive cells were positively selected on CD45RA and the negative fraction became the memory subset. Blood was obtained by leukapheresis, after which PBMCs were separated by Ficoll-Histopaque density gradient centrifugation and cryopreserved in liquid nitrogen vapor phase. Analytical flow cytometry was used to check the purity and quantity of every magnetically sorted T cell population. Each sorted fraction had its genomic DNA isolated and then quantified by UV absorbance on a Nanodrop 2000c.

Using the deep immunoSEQ assay, TCR CDR3 regions were amplified from genomic DNA by multiplex PCR. Genomic DNA extracted from each cell subset was distributed evenly over all wells of several immunoSEQ 96-well plates, and each plate served as one replicate. For sorted subsets, roughly 200 ng genomic DNA, equal to about 30,000 T cell genomes, was loaded into each replicate PCR. The purified libraries were quantified using a Qubit 3.0 fluorometer, sized with a Bioanalyzer 2100, and then quantified again using the KAPA Library Quantification kit. Every immunoSEQ 96-well plate was sequenced on a dedicated single-read 150-cycle Illumina NextSeq 550 flow cell. Turning to the authors' computational methods: Because the immunoSEQ output held only junctional sequences and lacked quality scores, the filtering could not match the filtering applied to full-length reads. To assign V/J genes and CDR3, sequences were annotated using PyIR, a Python wrapper for IgBLAST v1.9, with IMGT germline references. Reads with weak V/J assignments (E-value above 1e-6), missing CDR3, stop codons, out-of-frame junctions, or ambiguous translated residues were removed. V3J clonotypes were defined as sequences sharing the same inferred V gene, J gene, and CDR3 amino acid sequence. Percentage overlap between repertoires was calculated by dividing the number of shared unique clonotypes by the size of the smaller repertoire. Richness of each repertoire was evaluated using RTK rarefaction, the Chao1 estimator, and Recon v2.1 estimates of unobserved clonotypes. For all TCRbeta clonotypes obtained by the gDNA method from a few donors, generation probabilities were computed with OLGA. TCRdb took over this immuneACCESS table, retaining in-frame rearrangements with V and J assigned. Such tables are incomplete; in checked studies, under half of the missing clones stem from an unresolved V gene, and the remainder is unexplained. V, J and clone size were drawn from that table, and D and trimming were deduced from the DNA. In this sample the table shows approximately 2.5 million clones, 90% to 95% of which occur a single time. 0.14% of the sample is taken by the ten largest.

This sample is drawn from a study of shared clonotypes between healthy human individuals (dated by TCRdb to between 2020 and 2021). In the study overall: The cohort included a few men and a couple of women between 18 and 49 years of age. For each donor, CD4 naive and CD4 memory were each run on three plates, CD8 naive on two plates, and CD8 memory on one plate. To estimate repertoire size and how much clonotypes are shared between individuals, the study performed deep sequencing of blood TCR repertoires from five healthy adults. Different laboratories and diverse techniques were used to prepare libraries and sequence TCR repertoires, to increase sequencing depth and limit assay-specific biases. Between about 0.8 and 9 billion PBMCs per donor were obtained by leukapheresis.

From the germline V gene, CDR1 is SGHTA and CDR2 is FQGNSA. Its CDR3 holds 12 amino acids, cysteine through phenylalanine. Solely the CDR3 DNA is kept, with 36 bases framed from the first base. A distance of 5 bases separates the germline ends of V and J, which lose 4 bases and 4 bases respectively. On the study overall, not on this receptor specifically: Sampling was restricted to blood, and TCR repertoires in tissue are likely to differ from TCR repertoires in blood. Rarefaction of sorted-subset datasets indicated incomplete sequencing despite the large sequencing depth. When four donors were compared, the shared fraction of clonotypes was about 5% for naive CD4, approximately 3.3% for naive CD8, more than 2% for memory CD4, and about 0.36% for memory CD8. Estimated clonotype richness was generally larger for naive than for memory subsets. Because the study included only a small number of donors, the genetic and exposure-history diversity represented was limited. Higher generation probabilities were observed for clonotypes shared by all four sorted-subset donors than for non-shared clonotypes. Pairwise subsampling indicated that sequencing depth was expected to affect the degree of clonotype sharing among donors.

The TCR originated in a man aged 18 to 30 in good health. Recombination connected TRBV7-2 to TRBJ2-1; no D gene can be assigned with confidence. Sequenced sample: naive CD4+ T cells sorted from blood. The cell subset or site label here, explained by the study, means: CD45RA+ positively selected. The sequenced DNA is TGTGCCAGCAGCTCCGTTTACAATGAGCAGTTCTTC. This codes for CASSSVYNEQFF.